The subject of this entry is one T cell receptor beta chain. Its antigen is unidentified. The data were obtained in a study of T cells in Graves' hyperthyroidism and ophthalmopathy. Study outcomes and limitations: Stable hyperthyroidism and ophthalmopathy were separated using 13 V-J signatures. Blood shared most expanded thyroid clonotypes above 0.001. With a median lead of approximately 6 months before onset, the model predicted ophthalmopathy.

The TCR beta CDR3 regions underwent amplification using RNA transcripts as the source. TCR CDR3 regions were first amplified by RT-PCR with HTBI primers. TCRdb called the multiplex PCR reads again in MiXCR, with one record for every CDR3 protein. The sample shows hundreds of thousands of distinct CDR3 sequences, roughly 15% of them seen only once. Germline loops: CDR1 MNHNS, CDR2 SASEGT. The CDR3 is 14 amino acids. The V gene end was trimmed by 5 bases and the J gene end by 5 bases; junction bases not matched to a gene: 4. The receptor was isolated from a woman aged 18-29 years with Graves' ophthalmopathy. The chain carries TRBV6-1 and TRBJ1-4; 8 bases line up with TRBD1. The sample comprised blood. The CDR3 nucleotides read TGTGCCAGCAGTCGCCGGGACAGGAATGAAAAACTGTTTTTT. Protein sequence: CASSRRDRNEKLFF.